This T cell receptor beta chain was sequenced during a study of siplizumab effects on memory and regulatory T cells. The ends were cut back, 4 bases at V and 5 bases at J, with 20 bases in the middle. Germline CDR1 reads MGHRA; CDR2 reads YSYEKL. The CDR3 sequence is 16 residues long. This table comes from immunoSEQ multiplex PCR, and its TCRdb copy is limited to in-frame clones, with some not included. The table has approximately 68,000 clones, roughly nine tenths seen once. The V and J genes are TRBV4-1 and TRBJ1-2; a weak D match, TRBD1 (6 bases). The sequenced sample consisted of CD8+ T cells sorted from blood. This TCR came from a human donor in good health. The CDR3 DNA sequence: TGCGCCAGCAGCCCCCTGGGGGCTGACCGTAGTTATGGCTACACCTTC. Its translation is CASSPLGADRSYGYTF.